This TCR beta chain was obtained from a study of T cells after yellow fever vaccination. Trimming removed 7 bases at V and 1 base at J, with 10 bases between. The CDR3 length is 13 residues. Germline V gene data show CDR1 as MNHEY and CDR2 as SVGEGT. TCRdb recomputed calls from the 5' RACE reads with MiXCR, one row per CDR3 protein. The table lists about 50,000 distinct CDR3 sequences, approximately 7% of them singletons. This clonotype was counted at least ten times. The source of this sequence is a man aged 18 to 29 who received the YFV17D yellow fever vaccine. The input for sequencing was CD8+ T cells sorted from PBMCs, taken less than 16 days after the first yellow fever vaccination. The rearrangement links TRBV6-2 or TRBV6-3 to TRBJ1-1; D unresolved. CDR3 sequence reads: CASTNGRNTEAFF. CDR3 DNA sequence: TGTGCCAGCACCAACGGGAGGAACACTGAAGCTTTCTTT.